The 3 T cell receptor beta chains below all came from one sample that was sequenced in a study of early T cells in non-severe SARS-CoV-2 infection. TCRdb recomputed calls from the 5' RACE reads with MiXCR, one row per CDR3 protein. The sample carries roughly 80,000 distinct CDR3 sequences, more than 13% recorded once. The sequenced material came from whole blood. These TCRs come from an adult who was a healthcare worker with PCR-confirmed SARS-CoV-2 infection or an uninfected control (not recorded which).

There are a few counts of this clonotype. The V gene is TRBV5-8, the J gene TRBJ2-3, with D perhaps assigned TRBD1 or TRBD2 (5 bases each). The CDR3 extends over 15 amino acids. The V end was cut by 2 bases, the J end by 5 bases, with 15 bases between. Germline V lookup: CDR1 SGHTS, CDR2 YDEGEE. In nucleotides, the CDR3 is TGTGCCAGCAGCTTAGGAGACAGTGGGGGAGATACGCAGTATTTT. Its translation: CASSLGDSGGDTQYF.

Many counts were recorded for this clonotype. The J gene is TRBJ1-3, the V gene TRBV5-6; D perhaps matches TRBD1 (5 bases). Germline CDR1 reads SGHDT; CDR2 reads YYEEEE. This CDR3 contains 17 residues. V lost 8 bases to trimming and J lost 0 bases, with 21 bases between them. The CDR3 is CASRRSGAPRSGNTIYF. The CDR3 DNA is TGTGCCAGTAGAAGAAGCGGGGCCCCTCGCTCTGGAAACACCATATATTTT.

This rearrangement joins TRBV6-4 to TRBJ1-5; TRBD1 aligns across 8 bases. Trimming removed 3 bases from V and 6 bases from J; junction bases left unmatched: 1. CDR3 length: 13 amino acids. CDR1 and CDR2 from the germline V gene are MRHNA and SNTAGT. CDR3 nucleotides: TGTGCCAGCAGTGAACAGGGGGGTCAGCCCCAGCATTTT. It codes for CASSEQGGQPQHF.